The 18 T cell receptor beta chains given below trace back to one sample, sequenced in a study of T cells in Graves' hyperthyroidism and ophthalmopathy. The CDR3 regions of TCR beta were amplified from RNA transcripts. In the first-round RT-PCR of the TCR CDR3, the HTBI primer set was used. TCRdb redid the calling of the multiplex PCR reads with MiXCR, one entry per CDR3 protein. Of 530,000 or so distinct CDR3 sequences detected, roughly 17% appear once; the ten largest clones hold approximately 16%. Specimen: blood. These receptors were obtained from a woman between 18 and 29 years old with Graves' ophthalmopathy.

This clonotype was seen many times. This chain joins TRBV5-1 and TRBJ2-7, with 7 bases that match TRBD1. Trimming removed 10 bases from V and 0 bases from J; junction bases left unmatched: 10. CDR3 length equals 14 residues. The germline V gene encodes CDR1 SGHRS and CDR2 YFSETQ. The CDR3 is CASAQGEISYEQYF. The CDR3 coding sequence is TGCGCCTCAGCCCAGGGGGAGATCTCCTACGAGCAGTACTTC.

This clonotype was detected only a few times. The genes are TRBV6-1 and TRBJ2-4; 11 nucleotides line up with TRBD1. V was clipped by 5 bases and J by 0 bases; unmatched bases: 12. The CDR3 has 19 residues. CDR1 and CDR2 from the germline V gene are MNHNS and SASEGT. This chain's CDR3 is CASSSWTGGAEIAKNIQYF. As DNA, the CDR3 is TGTGCCAGCAGTTCCTGGACAGGGGGCGCGGAGATAGCCAAAAACATTCAGTACTTC.

This clonotype was seen more than once but under ten times. The V call is TRBV5-6, the J call TRBJ1-1; D unresolved. V was clipped by 3 bases and J by 1 base, with 10 bases between them. Per germline, CDR1 SGHDT and CDR2 YYEEEE. The CDR3 has 14 residues. CDR3 loop: CASSSLIRNTEAFF. CDR3 coding DNA: TGTGCCAGCAGCTCCCTCATACGGAACACTGAAGCTTTCTTT.

This clonotype has a count of ten or more. The CDR3 bases are TGTGCCAGCAGCCAAGGAAGATCTCGTTTCACAGATACGCAGTATTTT. Translation: CASSQGRSRFTDTQYF. The J gene is TRBJ2-3, the V gene TRBV3-1; no definite D call. This CDR3 spans 16 amino acids. Germline CDR1 LGHDT, CDR2 YNNKEL (reference sequence). The ends were cut back, 1 base at V and 2 bases at J, with 13 bases in the middle.

Notes on this clonotype: Since a much larger clone is just one base distant, this may be a read error. The chain employs TRBV11-2 and TRBJ1-2; 7 bases align to TRBD1. Per the germline V gene, CDR1 is SGHAT and CDR2 is FQNNGV. There are 16 residues in the CDR3. The trim removed 1 base at V and 8 bases at J, leaving 13 bases unmatched. The CDR3 DNA reads as TGTGCCAGCAGCTTAGGAGGCATTCAGGGGGTACGGGGCTACACCTTC. Translating it yields CASSLGGIQGVRGYTF.

Concerning this clonotype: With a much larger clone just one base away, this may be a read error. The V and J genes are TRBV20-1 and TRBJ1-5, with D uncertain. CDR3 length: 14 amino acids. Germline CDR1 reads DFQATT; CDR2 reads SNEGSKA (reference sequence). The CDR3 DNA reads TGCATTGCACCGCATATTACGGGCAATCAGCCCCAGCATTTT. Translated: CIAPHITGNQPQHF.

This clonotype was recorded a few times. The CDR3 DNA sequence: TGCAGCGTCGTACTAGGGTGGTCCTACAATGAGCAGTTCTTC. Amino acid sequence: CSVVLGWSYNEQFF. The chain uses TRBV29-1 and TRBJ2-1; TRBD2 might be the D (5 bases). Germline CDR1 reads SQVTM; CDR2 reads ANQGSEA. The CDR3 length is 14 residues. Trimming removed 6 bases from V and 1 base from J, with 13 bases in between.

Comments on this clonotype: A read error may account for a junction end that differs from germline. The J gene is TRBJ2-7, the V gene TRBV5-5; D possibly corresponds to TRBD2 (5 bases). The germline CDR1 and CDR2 sequences are SGHKS and YYEKEE (reference sequence). The CDR3 totals 15 residues. The CDR3 DNA is TGTGCCAACAGCTTGGAAGCTCACGGGACCTACGAGCAGTACTTC. Translating gives CANSLEAHGTYEQYF.

This chain connects TRBV10-3 to TRBJ2-7, with D maybe TRBD1 (5 bases). This CDR3 is built from 13 residues. With 7 bases removed from V and 0 bases from J, the gap between germline ends came to 10 bases. Germline V gene data show CDR1 as ENHRY and CDR2 as SYGVKD. This CDR3 reads CAIKRDSSYEQYF. The CDR3 DNA reads as TGTGCCATCAAACGCGACAGCTCCTACGAGCAGTACTTC.

This clonotype was seen more than once but under ten times. The CDR3 DNA reads as TGCGCCAGCAGTTGGGGAACAGAGAGCACAGATACGCAGTATTTT. Its translation is CASSWGTESTDTQYF. The V and J genes are TRBV10-2 and TRBJ2-3; no firm D call. The germline CDR1 and CDR2 sequences are WSHSY and SAAADI. This CDR3 spans 15 amino acids. Trimming pared 5 bases from V and 0 bases from J, leaving 12 bases between.

The gene calls are TRBV7-9 and TRBJ2-1; TRBD2 matches at 9 bases. The CDR3 has 16 amino acids. Germline values: CDR1 SEHNR, CDR2 FQNEAQ (reference sequence). V shed 3 bases and J 9 bases; nucleotides not matched to a gene: 12. The CDR3 DNA reads as TGTGCCAGCAGCTTTTTACCAGCGGGGGGTTACGGTGAGCAGTTCTTC. Translating gives CASSFLPAGGYGEQFF.

This clonotype was observed a handful of times. The chain employs TRBV3-1 and TRBJ1-6; 8 bases are a match to TRBD1. The CDR3 has 14 residues. Germline CDR1 reads LGHDT; CDR2 reads YNNKEL (reference sequence). Unmatched junction bases numbered 4, after V lost 4 bases and J lost 8 bases. The DNA of the CDR3 is TGTGCCAGCAGCCGAAACAGGGGGGATTCACCCCTCCACTTT. This gives the protein CASSRNRGDSPLHF.

This clonotype was detected only a few times. The chain uses TRBV20-1 and TRBJ2-7; D gene ambiguous. With the DNA end fitting TRBJ2-1 better, the J assignment may be wrong. Germline-derived CDR1 and CDR2 are DFQATT and SNEGSKA (reference sequence). The CDR3 runs 16 residues. CDR3: CSARDPVVEPPYEQFF. CDR3 bases: TGCAGTGCTAGAGATCCAGTTGTGGAACCGCCCTACGAGCAGTTCTTC.

This clonotype was detected ten times or more. V is TRBV12-3 or TRBV12-4 and J is TRBJ2-7; 10 bases are a match to TRBD1. J was trimmed by 6 bases and V by 6 bases; bases with no gene match: 8. The CDR3 has 14 amino acids. The CDR3 sequence is CASRTGGPGAEQYF. CDR3 DNA sequence: TGTGCCAGCAGGACAGGGGGCCCTGGGGCCGAGCAGTACTTC.

In the case of this clonotype: A much bigger clone sits one base away, suggesting this may be a read error. The V gene is TRBV2, the J gene TRBJ1-2; the match to TRBD1 covers 7 bases. Germline assignment: CDR1 SNHLY and CDR2 FYNNEI. J gave up 8 bases and V 4 bases, and 4 bases lay outside the gene matches. CDR3 length equals 12 residues. In DNA form, the CDR3 reads TGTGCCAGCAGTGGACAGGGTTTGGGCTACACCTTC. As protein: CASSGQGLGYTF. The whole variable domain, remainder taken from reference TRBV2 and TRBJ1-2, is EPEVTQTPSHQVTQMGQEVILRCVPISNHLYFYWYRQILGQKVEFLVSFYNNEISEKSEIFDDQFSVERPDGSNFTLKIRSTKLEDSAMYFCASSGQGLGYTFGSGTRLTVV.

This chain connects TRBV29-1 to TRBJ1-1; D is unresolved. Deletions cut 4 bases from V and 4 bases from J, with 4 bases between. CDR3 length: 10 amino acids. Germline CDR1 is SQVTM and CDR2 is ANQGSEA. The CDR3 spells CSVVITEAFF. CDR3 coding DNA: TGCAGCGTTGTTATCACTGAAGCTTTCTTT.

The CDR3 DNA reads as TGTGCCAGCAGCGTAGCCCCAGGGGCCTACGAGCAGTTCTTC. It is translated as CASSVAPGAYEQFF. The chain uses TRBV9 and TRBJ2-7; perhaps TRBD1 as D (6 bases). The J call may be in error: the DNA end matches TRBJ2-1 better. The CDR3 sequence is 14 residues long. Germline V gene sequence: CDR1 SGDLS, CDR2 YYNGEE.

There are many counts of this clonotype. The gene calls are TRBV11-2 and TRBJ2-1; 8 positions match TRBD2. With 4 bases clipped from V and 2 bases from J, the junction kept 4 bases outside the gene matches. The CDR3 consists of 15 residues. Germline CDR1 and CDR2: SGHAT and FQNNGV. As DNA, the CDR3 is TGTGCCAGCAGCTCCTTAGCGGGGCCCTACAATGAGCAGTTCTTC. Residues: CASSSLAGPYNEQFF.